These 26 T cell receptor beta chains came from one sample sequenced in a study of T cell responses to AZD1222 COVID-19 vaccine (dated by TCRdb to about 2021). Sample time point, as interpreted from the label and publication: about 28 days (+/-7) after the second vaccine dose. The library was made by the immunoSEQ multiplex PCR assay. Entries here come from immuneACCESS through TCRdb and include only in-frame sequences with V and J called. Some clones fail to appear in such tables; in the studies checked, an unresolved V gene covers under half of the shortfall, and the cause of the remainder is unknown. A total of fewer than 120,000 clones appear in this sample, 94% of them only once. The ten largest account for about 3% of the sample. The sequencing used peripheral blood, collected 28 days after the second AZD1222 dose. These TCRs come from an adult who received the AZD1222 COVID-19 vaccine.

The gene calls are TRBV3-1 (or the pseudogene TRBV3-2) and TRBJ1-5; D is undetermined. The V gene lost 4 bases and the J gene lost 0 bases, with 16 bases spanning the gap. Looked up from germline, CDR1 is LGHDT and CDR2 is YNNKEL (reference sequence). The CDR3 sequence is 17 residues long. The CDR3 DNA follows: TGTGCCAGCAGCCCCTCAGTATCGCTAGATAGCAATCAGCCCCAGCATTTT. Its translation is CASSPSVSLDSNQPQHF.

The genes are TRBV11-2 and TRBJ1-2; 8 nucleotides match TRBD1. The CDR3 totals 14 residues. Germline loops: CDR1 SGHAT, CDR2 FQNNGV. Trimming at V came to 3 bases and at J to 7 bases, leaving 7 bases not matched to a gene. CDR3 sequence reads: CASSFSDRAGGYTF. For the CDR3, the DNA is TGTGCCAGCAGCTTCTCGGACAGGGCAGGTGGCTACACCTTC.

This clone was observed a handful of times. The rearrangement uses TRBV19 and TRBJ2-7; D unresolved. The CDR3 consists of 14 residues. Trimming took 1 base from V and 2 from J, leaving 9 bases between them. Germline V gives CDR1 LNHDA, CDR2 SQIVND (reference sequence). The CDR3 nucleotides read TGTGCCAGTAGTATAGGGCAGGCAACCTACGAGCAGTACTTC. Protein: CASSIGQATYEQYF.

CDR3 sequence: CASSYLLQGEDAEAFF. The CDR3 nucleotides are TGTGCCAGCAGTTACCTCTTGCAGGGAGAGGACGCCGAAGCTTTCTTT. This chain joins TRBV6-5 and TRBJ1-1, with D possibly matching TRBD1 (5 bases). V was pared by 2 bases and J by 8 bases, with 21 bases between. This CDR3 region has 16 residues. CDR1 and CDR2 from the germline V gene are MNHEY and SVGAGI.

The rearrangement links TRBV20-1 to TRBJ1-1; D might be TRBD1 (5 bases). CDR1 and CDR2 from the germline V gene are DFQATT and SNEGSKA (reference sequence). The V and J ends lost 6 bases and 4 bases respectively, with 9 bases between them. The CDR3 runs to 11 residues. CDR3 nucleotide sequence: TGCAGTGCCAGCCAGGGCACTGAAGCTTTCTTT. It yields the protein CSASQGTEAFF.

This clone was found once. The chain couples TRBV29-1 to TRBJ1-2, with TRBD1 matching over 7 bases. Germline V lookup: CDR1 SQVTM, CDR2 ANQGSEA. The length of the CDR3 is 15 residues. Losses at the gene ends were 4 bases for V and 0 bases for J; bases not matched to a gene: 8. The DNA of the CDR3 is TGCAGCGTTGTATCGGTCAGGGGGTCTAACTATGGCTACACCTTC. This codes for CSVVSVRGSNYGYTF.

This chain uses TRBV4-1 with TRBJ2-7; TRBD1 matches 8 bases. J gave up 0 bases and V 1 base, and 8 bases lay outside the gene matches. The CDR3 contains 17 residues. Germline CDR1 and CDR2: MGHRA and YSYEKL. CDR3 in amino acids: CASSQVPGQDYSYEQYF. In DNA, the CDR3 is TGCGCCAGCAGCCAAGTCCCGGGACAGGATTACTCCTACGAGCAGTACTTC.

The chain joins TRBV9 to TRBJ1-6; D unresolved. From germline, CDR1 is SGDLS and CDR2 YYNGEE. V was trimmed by 1 base and J by 7 bases, leaving 12 bases between them. CDR3 length equals 15 residues. CDR3 nucleotides: TGTGCCAGCAGCGTACTATCGCACAGCAATTCACCCCTCCACTTT. Its protein is CASSVLSHSNSPLHF.

The chain is built from TRBV6-5 and TRBJ1-6; D gene unclear. Germline-derived CDR1 and CDR2 are MNHEY and SVGAGI. CDR3 length: 13 residues. Trimming took 7 bases from V and 5 from J, leaving 9 bases between them. The CDR3 reads CASMSRDNSPLHF. The CDR3 DNA reads as TGTGCCAGCATGAGTAGGGATAATTCACCCCTCCACTTT.

V gene TRBV7-9 combines with J gene TRBJ1-2; 8 bases map to TRBD1. Germline V gene data show CDR1 as SEHNR and CDR2 as FQNEAQ (reference sequence). The CDR3 length is 16 residues. Germline trimming cut 4 bases from V and 2 bases from J; bases unmatched to any gene: 9. CDR3 nucleotides: TGTGCCAGCAGCTCACGGACAGGGTTGAGGAACTATGGCTACACCTTC. It yields the protein CASSSRTGLRNYGYTF.

The chain has TRBV6-1 and TRBJ2-7, with D perhaps given as TRBD1 or TRBD2 (6 bases each). The CDR3 consists of 15 residues. The germline gives CDR1 MNHNS, CDR2 SASEGT. V was cut by 2 bases and J by 5 bases, with 16 bases left in between. CDR3 coding DNA: TGTGCCAGCAGTGAATTCTGGCAGGGGAGGAACGAGCAGTACTTC. Translated: CASSEFWQGRNEQYF.

The chain is built from TRBV27 and TRBJ1-3, with 7 nucleotides matching TRBD1. CDR1 is MNHEY, CDR2 SMNVEV, per germline (reference sequence). The CDR3 contains 13 residues. V was pared by 5 bases and J by 4 bases, with 2 bases of the junction left unmatched. The CDR3 DNA reads TGTGCCAGCAGTCCGACAGGGGGAAACACCATATATTTT. Translating gives CASSPTGGNTIYF.

The chain is built from TRBV6-5 and TRBJ2-5, with 7 bases aligning to TRBD2. Per germline, CDR1 MNHEY and CDR2 SVGAGI. After removal of 4 bases from V and 9 bases from J, the junction contained 5 bases not matched to a gene. This CDR3 region has 12 residues. CDR3 coding DNA: TGTGCCAGCAGTTCCCCACGGGGGGCCCAGTACTTC. This codes for CASSSPRGAQYF.

The chain has TRBV6-6 and TRBJ1-2; D gene uncertain. The CDR3 runs to 12 residues. Trimming cost V 0 bases and J 4 bases, with 3 bases left between them. Per the germline V gene, CDR1 is MNHNY and CDR2 is SVGAGI (reference sequence). CDR3 protein: CASSYSIYGYTF. CDR3 bases: TGTGCCAGCAGTTACTCGATCTATGGCTACACCTTC.

The genes are TRBV10-1 and TRBJ2-3, with 7 bases that match TRBD2. The CDR3 consists of 16 residues. CDR1 and CDR2 from the germline V gene are WNHNN and SYGVQD (reference sequence). The V and J ends lost 6 bases and 2 bases, in that order; junction bases with no gene match: 11. CDR3 in DNA: TGCGCCAGCAGCCCCCAGCGGGACGGCTTCACAGATACGCAGTATTTT. It is translated as CASSPQRDGFTDTQYF.

The chain's CDR3 is CASSLAVGSYGYTF. CDR3 coding DNA: TGTGCCAGCAGCTTAGCTGTCGGCAGCTATGGCTACACCTTC. This rearrangement joins TRBV7-8 to TRBJ1-2; no reliable D call. The germline gives CDR1 SGHVS, CDR2 FQNEAQ. The CDR3 loop spans 14 amino acids. Trimming shortened V by 0 bases and J by 4 bases, and 9 bases separated the two germline ends.

The chain carries TRBV5-1 and TRBJ1-4, with D tentatively TRBD1 (5 bases). Germline loops: CDR1 SGHRS, CDR2 YFSETQ. V was clipped by 4 bases and J by 1 base, with 11 bases between them. The CDR3 is 15 amino acids. The CDR3 spells CASSIQGGTNEKLFF. DNA for the CDR3: TGCGCCAGCAGCATTCAGGGAGGAACTAATGAAAAACTGTTTTTT.

This sequence joins TRBV6-2 or TRBV6-3 and TRBJ1-6, with 10 bases identical to TRBD1. The CDR3 totals 14 residues. J lost 9 bases, V lost 6 bases, and 5 bases had no gene match. Germline-derived CDR1 and CDR2 are MNHEY and SVGEGT. CDR3 DNA sequence: TGTGCCAGCAGCCCGGGACAGGGGTTTTCACCCCTCCACTTT. Amino acid sequence: CASSPGQGFSPLHF.

V gene TRBV12-3 or TRBV12-4 combines with J gene TRBJ1-1, with 7 positions matching TRBD1. The CDR3 is 13 residues long. V shed 6 bases, J shed 4 bases, and the junction held 5 bases outside the gene matches. The CDR3 nucleotides are TGTGCCAGCAGGCTAACAGGGGTCACTGAAGCTTTCTTT. Its protein is CASRLTGVTEAFF.

The J gene is TRBJ1-5, the V gene TRBV30, with D perhaps matching TRBD1 (5 bases). Germline assignment: CDR1 GTSNPN and CDR2 SVGIG (reference sequence). Trimming took 2 bases from V and 6 from J, leaving 8 bases between them. The CDR3 extends over 12 amino acids. The CDR3 protein is CAWSPGAQPQHF. The CDR3 coding sequence is TGTGCCTGGAGTCCCGGGGCTCAGCCCCAGCATTTT. Full variable domain (missing parts from reference TRBV30 and TRBJ1-5): SQTIHQWPATLVQPVGSPLSLECTVEGTSNPNLYWYRQAAGRGLQLLFYSVGIGQISSEVPQNLSASRPQDRQFILSSKKLLLSDSGFYLCAWSPGAQPQHFGDGTRLSIL.

The chain joins TRBV11-1 to TRBJ2-1; 11 positions match TRBD2. The ends lost 3 bases at V and 7 bases at J; junction bases unmatched: 5. From germline, CDR1 is SGHAT and CDR2 FQDESV (reference sequence). The CDR3 extends over 15 amino acids. CDR3 in DNA: TGTGCCAGCAGCTTTTCTAGCGGGAGGTTGAATGAGCAGTTCTTC. This translates into CASSFSSGRLNEQFF.

This clone was recorded a few times. The chain couples TRBV9 to TRBJ1-2, with TRBD1 matching over 8 bases. The ends lost 3 bases at V and 0 bases at J; junction bases unmatched: 7. The CDR3 runs 16 residues. Germline values: CDR1 SGDLS, CDR2 YYNGEE. The DNA of the CDR3 is TGTGCCAGCAGCGGACAGGGGACCCCGCCTAACTATGGCTACACCTTC. Protein product: CASSGQGTPPNYGYTF.

The chain uses TRBV12-3 or TRBV12-4 and TRBJ1-1; D remains unclear. The CDR3 spans 12 residues. Trimming shortened V by 6 bases and J by 1 base, and 6 bases separated the two germline ends. The CDR3 sequence is CASSLTNTEAFF. CDR3 sequence (DNA): TGTGCCAGCAGCCTTACGAACACTGAAGCTTTCTTT.

The chain carries TRBV27 and TRBJ2-2; D not certain. Deletions cut 3 bases from V and 0 bases from J, with 8 bases between. The length of the CDR3 is 15 residues. The V gene's germline CDR1 is MNHEY and CDR2 SMNVEV (reference sequence). This CDR3 is CASSFGRPNTGELFF. CDR3 sequence (DNA): TGTGCCAGCAGTTTCGGGCGGCCGAACACCGGGGAGCTGTTTTTT.

The V gene is TRBV19, the J gene TRBJ1-5; 7 bases align to TRBD1. The germline V gene has CDR1 LNHDA and CDR2 SQIVND (reference sequence). V dropped 7 bases and J dropped 0; count of bases not matched to a gene: 30. CDR3 length equals 23 residues. The CDR3 DNA reads TGTGCCAGTAATACCTGGCGGGGGACGGGACAGCGGAACGATGTATATAGCAATCAGCCCCAGCATTTT. Translation: CASNTWRGTGQRNDVYSNQPQHF.

Here the CDR3 reads CASSYSAPTYGYTF. The CDR3 DNA is TGTGCCAGCAGTTACTCGGCCCCGACCTATGGCTACACCTTC. The chain carries TRBV6-5 and TRBJ1-2; no reliable D call. The CDR3 has 14 amino acids. Trimming removed 0 bases from V and 4 bases from J, with 9 bases in between. The germline CDR1 and CDR2 sequences are MNHEY and SVGAGI.